This T cell receptor beta chain emerged from a study of blood T cell repertoires in COVID-19 (TCRdb year 2020). Study-level background: Collaborator samples came from the United States, Italy and Spain and covered acute and convalescent phases of COVID-19. The material from the prospective study consisted of cDNA or gDNA derived from T cells, B-cell-depleted T cells, or PBMCs. Deeply sampled blood TCRbeta repertoires from subjects exposed to, actively infected with, or recovered from COVID-19 were included in the dataset. The repertoires were released in a freely available public database meant as a resource for research on the immune response to SARS-CoV-2. The samples were drawn from two sources: the first 160 participants of the ongoing ImmuneRACE study, and 1,254 subjects contributed by 6 global collaborators. Sample metadata almost always included a de-identified subject ID, COVID-19 status, age in years and sex. Where available, HLA class I and class II types were taken from metadata supplied by the sample provider and were not determined by assay-based typing.

General conclusions and limits of the study: How much clinical and demographic metadata was included differed by source and by participant, and the metadata was provided uncurated.

A word on this clone: Its antigen specificity is not known. Base qualities are not provided; no much larger clone lies one nucleotide away.

One collaborating source in Seattle enrolled patients while the patients were actively infected and followed the patients over time throughout the course of disease. Whole blood was collected in K2EDTA tubes by collaborating institutions according to the institutions' own protocols. For TCRbeta analysis, collaborator samples were shipped as frozen whole blood, as isolated PBMCs, or as DNA extracted from either sample type. TCRbeta CDR3 regions were amplified from genomic DNA using the immunoSEQ Assay, a bias-controlled multiplex PCR. Under the source paper's analysis protocol: Within the assay, amplification of reference gene primers was used to estimate how many nucleated cells each sample contained. To quantify the absolute abundance of each unique TCRbeta CDR3 rearrangement, sequence reads were collapsed and filtered. For each sample, productive Simpson clonality was calculated as the square root of Simpson's diversity index over productive rearrangements. What TCRdb holds here is the immuneACCESS table cut down to in-frame rearrangements. Part of the clones is not present; checked against another copy, under half of the missing clones reflect an unresolved V gene, and the others are unexplained. That table is the source of V, J and clone size, and D and trimming were worked out from the DNA. The sample records some 270,000 clones, around 90% of which are singletons. The ten largest clones represent 2.1% of the sample.

Sequences were obtained from peripheral blood. The receptor comes from a woman aged 55-75 years with COVID-19, enrolled during active disease.

The nucleotide sequence reads TGTGCCAGCACCTCGGGGACAGTAGAGACCCAGTACTTC. It encodes CASTSGTVETQYF. The chain uses TRBV6-5 and TRBJ2-5, with 7 bases in between that match TRBD1. Sequences MNHEY (CDR1) and SVGAGI (CDR2) are obtained from the germline V gene. Reading from cysteine to phenylalanine, the CDR3 counts 13 amino acids. Just CDR3 DNA is preserved here, 39 bases in frame from base 1. V is trimmed back by 7 bases and J by 4 bases, and the junction contains 6 bases that no gene match accounts for.